This T cell receptor beta chain was sequenced during a study of blood T cell repertoires in COVID-19. Study overall: From the United States, Italy and Spain came samples of acute and convalescent COVID-19. PBMCs, B-cell-depleted T cells, or T cells were the source of the cDNA or gDNA that made up the material.

Trimming cost V 2 bases and J 4 bases; bases outside gene matches: 6. The CDR3 has 16 residues. CDR1 is SGDLS, CDR2 YYNGEE, per germline. This clone was recorded once. Study processing details: Amplified reference gene primers provided the basis for estimating nucleated cell counts. This table comes from immunoSEQ multiplex PCR, and its TCRdb copy is limited to in-frame clones, with some not included. V, J and clone size reflect that table, while D and trimming were determined from the DNA. The sample has 35,000 to 55,000 clones; about 90% are singletons. Sample: peripheral blood. The J gene is TRBJ2-3, the V gene TRBV9; 11 nucleotides line up with TRBD2. This receptor was taken from a human donor in a cohort sampled during active COVID-19. The CDR3 region is CASSVDLAGGSDTQYF. The CDR3 coding sequence is TGTGCCAGCAGCGTTGACCTAGCGGGAGGATCAGATACGCAGTATTTT. The whole variable domain, remainder taken from reference TRBV9 and TRBJ2-3, is DSGVTQTPKHLITATGQRVTLRCSPRSGDLSVYWYQQSLDQGLQFLIQYYNGEERAKGNILERFSAQQFPDLHSELNLSSLELGDSALYFCASSVDLAGGSDTQYFGPGTRLTVL.